These T cell receptor beta chains were read from a single sample in a study of metastatic and nonmetastatic thyroid tumors. TCRdb re-analyzed the PCR reads using MiXCR. This table has some 30,000 clones, 10% to 13% appearing once. Material: blood. The origin of the receptors is a female donor with papillary thyroid cancer or a benign thyroid nodule (not recorded which). Some clones in this sample may be carry-over from other donors' samples. Each CDR3 is given with its conserved first and last residue. The D gene is left open where the match is weak. Expanded clones get a size class; other rows say once, few or many, or leave the size out.

-,TRBV7-6,TRBJ2-1,many,CASSLSPNGGINGQFF,TGTGCCAGCAGCCTGTCGCCGAATGGCGGAATCAATGGGCAGTTCTTC
TRBD2,TRBV30,TRBJ2-7,many,CASTKRESSYEQYF,TGTGCCAGCACAAAGCGGGAGTCCTCCTACGAGCAGTACTTC
-,TRBV30,TRBJ1-1,many,CAWSVQAGTEAFF,TGTGCCTGGAGTGTGCAGGCGGGGACTGAAGCTTTCTTT
-,TRBV19,TRBJ1-1,many,CASSSAEGNTEAFF,TGTGCCAGTAGTTCGGCAGAAGGAAACACTGAAGCTTTCTTT
-,TRBV28,TRBJ2-4,few,CASSRRSGAKNIQYF,TGTGCCAGCAGTCGGAGGTCGGGGGCCAAAAACATTCAGTACTTC
TRBD2,TRBV29-1,TRBJ2-2,few,CSVGLAGGTGELFF,TGCAGCGTAGGACTAGCGGGGGGGACCGGGGAGCTGTTTTTT
-,TRBV18,TRBJ1-3,-,CASSPSGGNSGNTIYF,TGTGCCAGCTCACCTAGCGGCGGCAACTCTGGAAACACCATATATTTT
-,TRBV7-9,TRBJ1-2,many,CASSLSQVPLGYTF,TGTGCCAGCAGCTTATCACAGGTCCCCCTTGGCTACACCTTC
-,TRBV20-1,TRBJ1-6,many,CSAKGPANSPLHF,TGCAGTGCTAAGGGGCCAGCGAATTCACCCCTCCACTTT
-,TRBV2,TRBJ2-7,few,CASSADRISSRYF,TGTGCCAGCAGTGCCGACAGGATTTCAAGTCGGTACTTC
-,TRBV10-3,TRBJ2-1,-,CAISEEGGDEQFF,TGTGCCATCAGTGAGGAGGGGGGCGATGAGCAGTTCTTC
TRBD1,TRBV20-1,TRBJ1-1,many,CSGRGSGGASEAFF,TGCAGTGGAAGGGGTTCAGGGGGCGCCTCTGAAGCTTTCTTT
-,TRBV19,TRBJ1-2,many,CASSIAPGDGYTF,TGTGCCAGTAGTATAGCTCCAGGGGATGGCTACACCTTC
TRBD1,TRBV19,TRBJ2-7,many,CASSIAQGAYYEQYF,TGTGCCAGTAGTATCGCGCAGGGGGCCTATTACGAGCAGTACTTC